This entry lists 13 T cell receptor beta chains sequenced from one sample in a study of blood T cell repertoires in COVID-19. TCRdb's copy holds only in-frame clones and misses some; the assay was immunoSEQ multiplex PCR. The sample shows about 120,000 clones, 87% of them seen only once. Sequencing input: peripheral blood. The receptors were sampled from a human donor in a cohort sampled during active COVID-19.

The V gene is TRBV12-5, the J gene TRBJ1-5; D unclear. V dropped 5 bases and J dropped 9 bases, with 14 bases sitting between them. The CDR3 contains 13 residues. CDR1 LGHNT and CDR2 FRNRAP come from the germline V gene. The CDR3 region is CASGREVLSPQHF. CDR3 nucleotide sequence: TGTGCTAGTGGTCGAGAGGTATTATCGCCCCAGCATTTT.

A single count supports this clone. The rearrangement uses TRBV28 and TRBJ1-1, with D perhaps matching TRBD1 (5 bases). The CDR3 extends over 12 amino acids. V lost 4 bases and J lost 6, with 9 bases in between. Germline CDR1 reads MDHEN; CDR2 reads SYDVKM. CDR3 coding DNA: TGTGCCAGCAGTTCGGGGGTGGCTGAAGCTTTCTTT. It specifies CASSSGVAEAFF.

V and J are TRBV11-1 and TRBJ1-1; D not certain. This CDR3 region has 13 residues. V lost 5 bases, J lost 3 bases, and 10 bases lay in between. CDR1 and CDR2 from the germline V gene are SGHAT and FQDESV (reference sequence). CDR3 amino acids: CASSPRVDTEAFF. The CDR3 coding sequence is TGTGCCAGCAGCCCGAGGGTGGACACTGAAGCTTTCTTT.

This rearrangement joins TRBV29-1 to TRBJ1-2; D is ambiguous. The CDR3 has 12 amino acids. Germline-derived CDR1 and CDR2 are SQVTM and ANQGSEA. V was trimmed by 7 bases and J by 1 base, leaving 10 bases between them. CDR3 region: CSAARGNYGYTF. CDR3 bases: TGCAGCGCTGCTCGGGGTAACTATGGCTACACCTTC.

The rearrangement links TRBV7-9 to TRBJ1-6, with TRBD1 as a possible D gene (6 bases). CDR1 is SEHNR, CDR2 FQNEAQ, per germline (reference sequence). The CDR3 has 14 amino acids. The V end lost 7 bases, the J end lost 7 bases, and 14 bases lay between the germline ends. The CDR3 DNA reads TGTGCCAGCACCCCGACAGGCGGAAATTCACCCCTCCACTTT. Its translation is CASTPTGGNSPLHF. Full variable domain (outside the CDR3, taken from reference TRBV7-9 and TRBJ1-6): DTGVSQNPRHKITKRGQNVTFRCDPISEHNRLYWYRQTLGQGPEFLTYFQNEAQLEKSRLLSDRFSAERPKGSFSTLEIQRTEQGDSAMYLCASTPTGGNSPLHFGNGTRLTVT.

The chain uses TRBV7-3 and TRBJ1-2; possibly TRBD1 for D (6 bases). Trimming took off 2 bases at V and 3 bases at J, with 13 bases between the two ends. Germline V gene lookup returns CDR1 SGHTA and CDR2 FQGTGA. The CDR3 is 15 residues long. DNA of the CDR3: TGTGCCAGCAGCTTAGCCGCCAGGGGTGACTATGGCTACACCTTC. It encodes CASSLAARGDYGYTF.

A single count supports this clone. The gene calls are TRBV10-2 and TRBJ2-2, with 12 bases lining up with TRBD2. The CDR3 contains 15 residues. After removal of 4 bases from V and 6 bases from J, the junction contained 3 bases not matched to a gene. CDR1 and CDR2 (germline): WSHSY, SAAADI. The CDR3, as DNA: TGCGCCAGCAGTGGGGCTAGCGGGAGGGCCGGGGAGCTGTTTTTT. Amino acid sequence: CASSGASGRAGELFF.

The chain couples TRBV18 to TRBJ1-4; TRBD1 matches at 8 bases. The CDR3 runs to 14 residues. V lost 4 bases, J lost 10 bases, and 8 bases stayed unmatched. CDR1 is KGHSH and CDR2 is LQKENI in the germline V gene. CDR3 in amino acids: CASSRGQGNGKLFF. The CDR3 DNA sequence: TGTGCCAGCTCACGAGGACAGGGCAACGGAAAACTGTTTTTT.

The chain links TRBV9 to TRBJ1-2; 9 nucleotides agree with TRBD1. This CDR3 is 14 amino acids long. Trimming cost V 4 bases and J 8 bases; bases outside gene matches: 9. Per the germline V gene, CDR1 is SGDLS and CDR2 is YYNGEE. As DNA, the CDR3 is TGTGCCAGCAGCCAGTCCCGGGACAGGGTAGGCTACACCTTC. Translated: CASSQSRDRVGYTF.

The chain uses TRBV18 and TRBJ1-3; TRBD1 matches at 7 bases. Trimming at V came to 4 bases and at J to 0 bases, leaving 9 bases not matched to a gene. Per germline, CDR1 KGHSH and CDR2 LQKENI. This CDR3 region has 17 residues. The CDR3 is CASSLKSRDSSGNTIYF. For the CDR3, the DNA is TGTGCCAGCTCACTTAAAAGCCGGGACAGCTCTGGAAACACCATATATTTT.

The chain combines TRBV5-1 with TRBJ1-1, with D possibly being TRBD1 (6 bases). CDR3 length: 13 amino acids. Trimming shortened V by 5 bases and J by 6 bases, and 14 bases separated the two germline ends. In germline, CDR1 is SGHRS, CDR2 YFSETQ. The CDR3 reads CASSITGTSEAFF. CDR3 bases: TGCGCCAGCAGTATAACAGGGACCTCTGAAGCTTTCTTT.

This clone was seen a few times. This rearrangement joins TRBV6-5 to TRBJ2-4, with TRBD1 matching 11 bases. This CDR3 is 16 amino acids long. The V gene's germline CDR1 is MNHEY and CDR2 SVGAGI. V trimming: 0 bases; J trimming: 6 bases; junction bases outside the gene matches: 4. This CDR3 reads CASSYSYGTGGNIQYF. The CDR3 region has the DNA TGTGCCAGCAGTTACTCGTACGGGACAGGGGGAAACATTCAGTACTTC.

DNA for the CDR3: TGTGCCAGCAGTTTAGAGCAGGTAAATCAGCCCCAGCATTTT. It codes for CASSLEQVNQPQHF. The chain combines TRBV28 with TRBJ1-5; D is ambiguous. V was pared by 2 bases and J by 4 bases, with 9 bases between. This CDR3 is 14 amino acids long. Germline loops: CDR1 MDHEN, CDR2 SYDVKM.